This entry concerns a single TCR beta chain. The target of this receptor is not known. No base qualities exist here, and no much larger clone lies one base off it. This sample is drawn from a study of T cell responses to AZD1222 COVID-19 vaccine (dated by TCRdb to about 2021). Broadly, across the study: A total of under 250 trial participants underwent TCR sequencing, of whom roughly 210 had received two doses of AZD1222 and approximately 26 had received two doses of the MenACWY control vaccine. Enrollment into the trials was organized by age into subgroups of 18-55, 56-69 and 70-plus years, and those subgroups contained roughly 150, 30 and 60 TCR-sequenced participants, respectively. General study outcomes and caveats: Spike-specific TCR breadth and depth rose significantly after two AZD1222 doses compared with day 0 and with MenACWY recipients. No day 14 peak-response samples were available, so repertoires were characterized only after the peak T cell response. The 56-69-year group was small, and its depth increase did not reach significance, likely because of low power. Reportedly, almost half of the unique spike-specific TCRs recognized epitopes lying outside the regions that are mutated in the B.1.351 and B.1.1.7 variants. Conclusions about previously exposed vaccinees were limited because only a handful of AZD1222 recipients were SARS-CoV-2 seropositive at baseline. The whole spike protein was spanned by vaccine-associated CD4 TCRs, and dominant responses were seen in regions 160-218 and 743-854. Participants were mostly white British, with more females than males. The authors suggested clonal diversity may have been underestimated.

The meaning of the sample's time point label: about 28 days (+/-7) after the second vaccine dose. Because spike-specific TCR depth and breadth did not differ between the two schedules, AZD1222 recipients who got a second dose at roughly 4 weeks were pooled with those who got a second dose at roughly 12 weeks. Vaccinee samples were obtained from the UK trials COV001 and COV002, which included a single-blind randomized controlled phase 2/3 trial of AZD1222 (ChAdOx1 nCoV-19) in healthy adults. For TCRbeta chain sequencing, PBMC samples from trial participants were taken at day 0 and at day 28 after the second dose. The CDR3 contains 12 residues, cysteine and phenylalanine counted. Of the read, only the CDR3 DNA is kept; its 36 bases are in frame from base 1. V is reduced by 2 bases and J by 3 bases, leaving a spacing of 5 bases between them. Looking up the germline V gene (reference sequence) yields CDR1 SGHKS and CDR2 YYEKEE.

The CDR3 regions of human TCRbeta chains were analyzed by immunosequencing. From the authors' description of their analysis: Repertoire TCRs were matched against a reference library of SARS-CoV-2-specific TCRs generated with the MIRA antigen-specificity platform. Breadth was defined as the fraction of unique TCRs that were SARS-CoV-2-associated, and depth was defined as the fraction of total T cells that were SARS-CoV-2-associated. Using the MIRA data, each spike-specific TCR was assigned both to the spike region to which the TCR was reactive and to a CD4 or CD8 class. Log10-transformed breadth and depth values were compared by one-way ANOVA with Sidak's multiple comparisons tests. TCRdb holds this immuneACCESS table with in-frame rearrangements only. Some clones are missing; in checked studies, unresolved V genes explain under half, and the rest has no known cause. That table gives V, J and clone size, and the DNA gave D and trimming. The sample contains 70,000 to 95,000 clones, 90% of them found a single time. Over 1.3% of the sample comes from the top ten.

Recombination joined TRBV5-5 with TRBJ1-2; too little of a D gene remains to name it. This sequence originates from an adult who received the AZD1222 COVID-19 vaccine. Specimen: peripheral blood, collected 28 days after the second AZD1222 dose. CDR3 protein: CASSLADYGYTF. The sequence in DNA is TGTGCCAGCAGCTTAGCGGACTATGGCTACACCTTC.